This TCR beta chain was found in a study of blood T cell repertoires in COVID-19. V shed 1 base, J shed 6 bases, and the junction held 5 bases outside the gene matches. CDR3 size: 16 residues. Germline CDR1 and CDR2: KGHSH and LQKENI. TCRdb keeps only in-frame clones here, not all; method: immunoSEQ multiplex PCR. The top ten clones hold roughly 3% of a sample with roughly 150,000 clones, roughly nine tenths of them seen once. The TCR sequence derives from a woman aged 60-70 years with active COVID-19. Sequencing input: peripheral blood. The V gene is TRBV18, the J gene TRBJ1-5; the match to TRBD1 covers 11 bases. CDR3 region: CASSPQGQGESQPQHF. For the CDR3, the DNA is TGTGCCAGCTCACCACAGGGACAGGGGGAAAGTCAGCCCCAGCATTTT.